The entry below describes one T cell receptor beta chain. Original processing notes: Quantification of nucleated cells was approximated via reference gene primer amplification. Measured with immunoSEQ multiplex PCR; TCRdb has only the in-frame clones, and not every one. That table is the source of V, J and clone size, and D and trimming were worked out from the DNA. The sample lists approximately 300,000 clones; approximately 88% were seen once. The sample originates from a study of blood T cell repertoires in COVID-19. Trimming took 3 bases from V and 4 from J; bases not matched to a gene: 5. This CDR3 comprises 14 residues. The germline V gene encodes CDR1 SGDLS and CDR2 YYNGEE.

This receptor was taken from a man in his sixties who had recovered from COVID-19. The chain recombines TRBV9 with TRBJ2-7; 9 positions agree with TRBD1. The sequenced material came from PBMCs or T cells enriched from blood (not recorded which). Here the CDR3 DNA reads TGTGCCAGCAGCGACGGGACAGGGTTGTACGAGCAGTACTTC. Translating it yields CASSDGTGLYEQYF.